The 9 T cell receptor beta chains in this list originate from one sample, sequenced in a study of vaccination and CD4 T cells after COVID-19. Treatment described: 10-day PBMC culture with coronavirus spike peptide pools or control peptides (ViraFEST assay). The Oncomine TCR Beta short-read assay generated sequence data from the DNA of cultured CD4+ T cells. Each CDR3 protein gets one entry after TCRdb re-called the PCR reads with MiXCR. The repertoire includes more than 12,000 distinct CDR3 sequences, less than 70% of them detected once, and over 3.5% sits in the top ten. What these receptors recognize is not known. The sequencing here drew on CD4+ T cells from blood, cultured in vitro, taken before SARS-CoV-2 vaccination. The source is a human donor who had recovered from COVID-19.

This chain connects TRBV20-1 to TRBJ1-1; tentatively, D is TRBD1 (5 bases). Germline V gene data show CDR1 as DFQATT and CDR2 as SNEGSKA (reference sequence). The CDR3 extends over 14 amino acids. V gave up 4 bases and J gave up 3 bases, with 15 bases separating them. The CDR3 region has the DNA TGCAGTGCTATACGGGGGGGTACGGACACTGAAGCTTTCTTT. Its translation: CSAIRGGTDTEAFF.

This clonotype has only one observation. The chain combines TRBV5-5 with TRBJ2-5; 8 bases align to TRBD1. The ends lost 5 bases at V and 5 bases at J; junction bases unmatched: 8. Germline values: CDR1 SGHKS, CDR2 YYEKEE (reference sequence). This CDR3 is 14 amino acids long. The CDR3 protein is CASSYQGARETQYF. The CDR3 nucleotides are TGTGCCAGCAGTTACCAGGGGGCACGGGAGACCCAGTACTTC.

The chain uses TRBV5-4 and TRBJ2-3; weak D call: TRBD2 (5 bases). Trimming pared 2 bases from V and 6 bases from J, leaving 19 bases between. In germline, CDR1 is SGHNT, CDR2 YYREEE (reference sequence). The CDR3 contains 16 residues. The CDR3 DNA sequence: TGTGCCAGCAGCTTATCCCCCATGCGGGCCCGGGATACGCAGTATTTT. Encoded protein: CASSLSPMRARDTQYF.

V is TRBV11-3 and J is TRBJ2-5; TRBD1 is a possible D gene (5 bases). Trimming shortened V by 2 bases and J by 5 bases, and 9 bases separated the two germline ends. Germline V gives CDR1 SGHNT, CDR2 YENEEA. The CDR3 is 13 amino acids. The CDR3 spells CASSLTRGETQYF. CDR3 bases: TGTGCCAGCAGCTTAACAAGGGGCGAGACCCAGTACTTC.

In this sample, this clonotype turned up a few times. The chain couples TRBV27 to TRBJ1-2, with a possible D match to TRBD1 (5 bases). Deletions cut 2 bases from V and 8 bases from J, with 12 bases between. Germline lookup yields CDR1 MNHEY and CDR2 SMNVEV (reference sequence). This CDR3 has 13 residues. CDR3 residues: CASSLKGEGGYTF. The DNA for the CDR3 is TGTGCCAGCAGTTTAAAAGGGGAGGGCGGCTACACCTTC.

The rearrangement joins TRBV6-1 to TRBJ1-5, with a tentative D call TRBD1 (6 bases). The CDR3 is 14 amino acids. Trimming took off 5 bases at V and 5 bases at J, with 13 bases between the two ends. Per germline, CDR1 MNHNS and CDR2 SASEGT. The CDR3 DNA follows: TGTGCCAGCAGTAAACAGGGACTCTATCAGCCCCAGCATTTT. Protein sequence: CASSKQGLYQPQHF.

This clonotype was counted only a few times. J is TRBJ2-5 and V is TRBV20-1; 11 bases agree with TRBD2. The V gene's germline CDR1 is DFQATT and CDR2 SNEGSKA (reference sequence). V lost 0 bases to trimming and J lost 0 bases; unmatched junction nucleotides: 3. The CDR3 runs to 16 residues. For the CDR3, the DNA is TGCAGTGCTAGAGAAGGACTAGCGGGTAACCAAGAGACCCAGTACTTC. Translated, it gives CSAREGLAGNQETQYF.

The chain couples TRBV10-3 to TRBJ2-5, with D tentatively TRBD1 or TRBD2 (6 bases each). This CDR3 spans 15 amino acids. CDR1 is ENHRY and CDR2 is SYGVKD in the germline V gene. The V gene lost 6 bases and the J gene lost 5 bases, with 19 bases spanning the gap. The CDR3 reads CAIRKGPTGRETQYF. The CDR3 coding sequence is TGTGCCATCAGGAAGGGACCCACAGGGAGGGAGACCCAGTACTTC.

This clonotype was observed a few times. The V and J genes are TRBV6-5 and TRBJ1-1; TRBD1 might be the D (5 bases). This CDR3 is built from 15 residues. V lost 2 bases and J lost 1, with 11 bases in between. From germline, CDR1 is MNHEY and CDR2 SVGAGI. The CDR3 region has the DNA TGTGCCAGCAGTTACCAGAGGACACCGAACACTGAAGCTTTCTTT. Its translation: CASSYQRTPNTEAFF.